This TCR beta chain was sequenced for a study of blood T cell repertoires in COVID-19. Study background: From the United States, Italy and Spain came samples of acute and convalescent COVID-19. Sources were T cells, B-cell-depleted T cells, or PBMCs; the material itself was cDNA or gDNA.

In the authors' workflow: It was from reference gene primer amplification that nucleated cell counts were estimated. The table came from immunoSEQ multiplex PCR; TCRdb's copy has only in-frame clones and leaves some out. V and J calls and clone size are those listed in that table; D and trimming were worked out from the DNA. The sample yields roughly 100,000 clones, 90% seen once. Looked up from germline, CDR1 is GTSNPN and CDR2 is SVGIG (reference sequence). Trimming removed 7 bases at V and 4 bases at J, with 19 bases between. This CDR3 has 15 residues. Enrolment of Seattle patients took place during active infection, and they were followed longitudinally.

This receptor was taken from a man younger than 35 with COVID-19, enrolled during active disease. The chain is built from TRBV30 and TRBJ1-4, with a tentative D call TRBD1 (6 bases). Sequencing was carried out using peripheral blood. DNA for the CDR3: TGTGCCTCTTACCGTCCGGGACACATTAATGAAAAACTGTTTTTT. This sequence encodes CASYRPGHINEKLFF.